A single sample is the source of the 24 T cell receptor beta chains below, sequenced in a study of cytomegalovirus exposure and HLA in healthy donors. PCR employed 60 Vbeta and 13 Jbeta primers. Assay: immunoSEQ multiplex PCR; the TCRdb copy retains only in-frame clones and omits some. The sample gives 170,000 or so clones, roughly three quarters of which show up once; approximately 13% is in the top ten. The sample consisted of PBMCs. These receptors were taken from a woman aged 50 to 65 in good health and CMV-seropositive.

V is TRBV28 and J is TRBJ1-5, with D tentatively TRBD1 (5 bases). Germline V CDR1 and CDR2: MDHEN, SYDVKM. Trimming took 4 bases from V and 0 from J, leaving 7 bases between them. The CDR3 extends over 14 amino acids. The CDR3 here is CASSWGGSNQPQHF. DNA for the CDR3: TGTGCCAGCAGTTGGGGGGGTAGCAATCAGCCCCAGCATTTT.

The rearrangement links TRBV5-1 to TRBJ2-1, with D perhaps matching TRBD2 (7 bases). This CDR3 has 14 residues. Trimming took off 3 bases at V and 8 bases at J, with 15 bases between the two ends. Germline lookup yields CDR1 SGHRS and CDR2 YFSETQ. The DNA of the CDR3 is TGCGCCAGCAGCTACAGGGTAGGGAGGGATGAGCAGTTCTTC. It specifies CASSYRVGRDEQFF.

Here the CDR3 reads CASSQAGASGAETQYF. The CDR3 DNA sequence: TGTGCCAGCAGCCAAGCCGGGGCTAGCGGGGCGGAGACCCAGTACTTC. The V call is TRBV11-1, the J call TRBJ2-5, with 9 bases fitting TRBD2. Germline trimming cut 5 bases from V and 5 bases from J; bases unmatched to any gene: 12. Per germline, CDR1 SGHAT and CDR2 FQDESV (reference sequence). The CDR3 sequence is 16 residues long.

This clone was seen once. The same CDR3 is also encoded by other DNA sequences in this sample. The J gene is TRBJ1-4, the V gene TRBV5-6; D remains ambiguous. From germline, CDR1 is SGHDT and CDR2 YYEEEE. The CDR3 consists of 14 residues. Trimming took 0 bases from V and 0 from J, leaving 3 bases between them. Here the CDR3 reads CASSLVATNEKLFF. DNA of the CDR3: TGTGCCAGCAGCTTGGTAGCAACTAATGAAAAACTGTTTTTT.

This chain links TRBV5-1 with TRBJ2-6; weak D call: TRBD2 (5 bases). Germline V CDR1 and CDR2: SGHRS, YFSETQ. The CDR3 is 16 residues long. V lost 3 bases and J 6 bases, leaving 16 bases between the germline ends. The CDR3 spells CASSSSPGREANVLTF. As DNA, the CDR3 is TGCGCCAGCAGCTCCTCCCCGGGGAGAGAGGCCAACGTCCTGACTTTC.

This clone appeared a single time. V and J are TRBV2 and TRBJ1-5; TRBD1 matches 8 bases. Germline V lookup: CDR1 SNHLY, CDR2 FYNNEI. Unmatched junction bases numbered 7, after V lost 8 bases and J lost 4 bases. This CDR3 contains 14 residues. Here the CDR3 reads CASGQGALNQPQHF. CDR3 in DNA: TGTGCCAGCGGGCAGGGGGCCTTAAATCAGCCCCAGCATTTT.

The CDR3, as DNA: TGTGCCAGCAGCCGCGTCGGGGGTGCTGAAAAACTGTTTTTT. It codes for CASSRVGGAEKLFF. The V call is TRBV5-4, the J call TRBJ1-4; maybe TRBD1 (5 bases). Trimming cost V 4 bases and J 7 bases, with 14 bases left between them. The CDR3 consists of 14 residues. Per germline, CDR1 SGHNT and CDR2 YYREEE (reference sequence).

The V gene is TRBV6-1, the J gene TRBJ1-5; D unresolved. Trimming cost V 6 bases and J 3 bases, with 12 bases left between them. Germline V gives CDR1 MNHNS, CDR2 SASEGT. The CDR3 runs to 14 residues. CDR3 nucleotide sequence: TGTGCCAGCAGCCAGGCAATTTTCAATCAGCCCCAGCATTTT. Protein product: CASSQAIFNQPQHF.

The chain carries TRBV11-2 and TRBJ2-3; TRBD2 matches at 15 bases. J lost 5 bases, V lost 1 base, and 4 bases had no gene match. The CDR3 consists of 17 residues. Germline loops: CDR1 SGHAT, CDR2 FQNNGV. The CDR3, as DNA: TGTGCCAGCAGCTTAGTGGGGACTAGCGGGGGGAAAGATACGCAGTATTTT. It specifies CASSLVGTSGGKDTQYF.

V is TRBV6-6 and J is TRBJ2-3, with TRBD2 matching over 9 bases. After removal of 4 bases from V and 0 bases from J, the junction contained 5 bases not matched to a gene. The CDR3 loop spans 16 amino acids. Germline CDR1 is MNHNY and CDR2 is SVGAGI (reference sequence). In DNA, the CDR3 is TGTGCCAGCAGTTCCAGACTAGCGGTGAGCACAGATACGCAGTATTTT. This gives the protein CASSSRLAVSTDTQYF.

The V and J genes are TRBV11-2 and TRBJ2-5, with a weak D call TRBD1 (6 bases). The closer fit of TRBJ2-7 to the DNA end suggests the J call may be wrong. Germline values: CDR1 SGHAT, CDR2 FQNNGV. The CDR3 sequence is 15 residues long. The CDR3 spells CASSLRLKGGYEQYF. The CDR3 bases are TGTGCCAGCAGCTTACGGTTAAAAGGGGGCTACGAGCAGTACTTC.

The gene calls are TRBV10-3 and TRBJ2-3; possibly TRBD2 for D (6 bases). Germline CDR1 ENHRY, CDR2 SYGVKD. With 0 bases removed from V and 1 base from J, the gap between germline ends came to 8 bases. The CDR3 consists of 15 residues. CDR3 region: CAISESGGGTDTQYF. The CDR3 DNA sequence: TGTGCCATCAGTGAGTCAGGCGGGGGCACAGATACGCAGTATTTT.

V is TRBV6-5 and J is TRBJ2-3; 7 bases are shared with TRBD2. The CDR3 sequence is 15 residues long. Germline V gives CDR1 MNHEY, CDR2 SVGAGI. The trim removed 6 bases at V and 1 base at J, leaving 7 bases unmatched. As DNA, the CDR3 is TGTGCCAGCAGCCCCTTCCGGGGGGGCACAGATACGCAGTATTTT. This encodes CASSPFRGGTDTQYF.

The chain joins TRBV7-9 to TRBJ2-5, with 10 bases lining up with TRBD2. CDR1 and CDR2 (germline): SEHNR, FQNEAQ (reference sequence). The CDR3 length is 16 residues. V was clipped by 2 bases and J by 5 bases; unmatched bases: 8. The CDR3 sequence is CASSLLSGGAGETQYF. The DNA for the CDR3 is TGTGCCAGCAGCTTACTAAGCGGGGGGGCCGGGGAGACCCAGTACTTC.

The J gene is TRBJ1-4, the V gene TRBV15; D remains unclear. The CDR3 runs to 14 residues. Germline CDR1 reads LNHNV; CDR2 reads YYDKDF (reference sequence). CDR3: CANRGGTGNEKLFF. The CDR3 nucleotides are TGTGCGAATCGGGGAGGCACGGGGAATGAAAAACTGTTTTTT. The variable domain in full, with the rest retrieved from reference TRBV15 and TRBJ1-4, is DAMVIQNPRYQVTQFGKPVTLSCSQTLNHNVMYWYQQKSSQAPKLLFHYYDKDFNNEADTPDNFQSRRPNTSFCFLDIRSPGLGDTAMYLCANRGGTGNEKLFFGSGTQLSVL.

V is TRBV18 and J is TRBJ2-6, with 8 bases that match TRBD1. J was trimmed by 2 bases and V by 0 bases; bases with no gene match: 6. This CDR3 is 18 amino acids long. Germline V gene sequence: CDR1 KGHSH, CDR2 LQKENI. The chain's CDR3 is CASSPPGQGAAGANVLTF. DNA of the CDR3: TGTGCCAGCTCACCACCTGGGCAGGGGGCTGCTGGGGCCAACGTCCTGACTTTC.

The chain is built from TRBV5-6 and TRBJ1-5; D unresolved. Germline CDR1 reads SGHDT; CDR2 reads YYEEEE. The V end lost 4 bases, the J end lost 4 bases, and 9 bases lay between the germline ends. The CDR3 sequence is 13 residues long. The CDR3 here is CASSPGFNQPQHF. DNA of the CDR3: TGTGCCAGCAGCCCGGGTTTTAATCAGCCCCAGCATTTT.

The chain carries TRBV11-2 and TRBJ2-3; unclear D gene. CDR1 is SGHAT, CDR2 FQNNGV, per germline. The CDR3 runs to 15 residues. V was trimmed by 1 base and J by 2 bases, leaving 10 bases between them. The chain's CDR3 is CASSLGRTSTDTQYF. CDR3 nucleotide sequence: TGTGCCAGCAGCTTAGGGAGAACATCCACAGATACGCAGTATTTT.

J is TRBJ2-7 and V is TRBV6-6, with D possibly matching TRBD1 (5 bases). Per the germline V gene, CDR1 is MNHNY and CDR2 is SVGAGI (reference sequence). The length of the CDR3 is 13 residues. Trimming took 5 bases from V and 3 from J, leaving 11 bases between them. The CDR3 protein is CASSTNQGYEQYF. In nucleotides, the CDR3 is TGTGCCAGCAGTACTAACCAGGGCTACGAGCAGTACTTC.

The rearrangement links TRBV9 to TRBJ1-1, with a tentative D call TRBD1 (5 bases). The CDR3 consists of 13 residues. Trimming removed 4 bases from V and 7 bases from J, with 14 bases in between. Per the germline V gene, CDR1 is SGDLS and CDR2 is YYNGEE. DNA of the CDR3: TGTGCCAGCAGCCCCCGGACAAAGAGTGAAGCTTTCTTT. It encodes CASSPRTKSEAFF.

The gene calls are TRBV19 and TRBJ2-3; 11 bases align to TRBD2. The junction had 5 bases not matched to a gene; V was cut back by 5 bases and J by 4 bases. Germline loops: CDR1 LNHDA, CDR2 SQIVND (reference sequence). The CDR3 covers 15 residues. CDR3 region: CASSYSGGVSDTQYF. CDR3 in DNA: TGTGCCAGTAGTTATAGCGGGGGGGTATCAGATACGCAGTATTTT.

A few counts support this clone. The rearrangement links TRBV25-1 to TRBJ2-5; 9 bases align to TRBD1. Trimming cost V 3 bases and J 5 bases; bases outside gene matches: 4. The CDR3 consists of 14 residues. Germline values: CDR1 MGHDK, CDR2 SYGVNS. As DNA, the CDR3 is TGTGCCAGCAGTGAGGGACAGGGTCATGAGACCCAGTACTTC. Translation gives CASSEGQGHETQYF.

The CDR3 loop reads CASSPAGGELFF. As DNA, the CDR3 is TGTGCCAGCAGCCCCGCAGGCGGGGAGCTGTTTTTT. V and J are TRBV7-7 and TRBJ2-2; D remains unclear. V shed 5 bases and J shed 7 bases, with 8 bases lying between them. Per the germline V gene, CDR1 is SSHAT and CDR2 is FNYEAQ (reference sequence). The CDR3 is made up of 12 amino acids.

This rearrangement joins TRBV9 to TRBJ1-1, with 7 positions matching TRBD1. Germline CDR1 reads SGDLS; CDR2 reads YYNGEE. This CDR3 region has 13 residues. Unmatched junction bases numbered 3, after V lost 6 bases and J lost 1 base. CDR3 coding DNA: TGTGCCAGCAAAAGGGGGCCGAACACTGAAGCTTTCTTT. This gives the protein CASKRGPNTEAFF. The full variable domain, with the rest looked up from reference TRBV9 and TRBJ1-1, is DSGVTQTPKHLITATGQRVTLRCSPRSGDLSVYWYQQSLDQGLQFLIQYYNGEERAKGNILERFSAQQFPDLHSELNLSSLELGDSALYFCASKRGPNTEAFFGQGTRLTVV.